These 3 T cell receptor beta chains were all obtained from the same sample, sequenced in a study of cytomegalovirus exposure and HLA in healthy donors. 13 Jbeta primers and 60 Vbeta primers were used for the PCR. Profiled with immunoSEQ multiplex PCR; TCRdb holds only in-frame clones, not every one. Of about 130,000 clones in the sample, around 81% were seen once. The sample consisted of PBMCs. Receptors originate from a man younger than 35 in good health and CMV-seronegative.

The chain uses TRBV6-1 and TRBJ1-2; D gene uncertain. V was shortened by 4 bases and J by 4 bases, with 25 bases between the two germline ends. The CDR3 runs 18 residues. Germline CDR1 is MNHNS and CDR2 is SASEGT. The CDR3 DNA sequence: TGTGCCAGCAGTGTTCGTTTTCGGGTAGTGACCCTAACCTATGGCTACACCTTC. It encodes CASSVRFRVVTLTYGYTF.

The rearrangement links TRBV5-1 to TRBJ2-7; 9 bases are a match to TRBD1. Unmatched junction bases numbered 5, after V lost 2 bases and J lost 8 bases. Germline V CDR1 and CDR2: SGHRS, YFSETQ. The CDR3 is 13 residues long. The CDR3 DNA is TGCGCCAGCAGCTTTCAGGACAGGGGACAGCAGTACTTC. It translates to CASSFQDRGQQYF.

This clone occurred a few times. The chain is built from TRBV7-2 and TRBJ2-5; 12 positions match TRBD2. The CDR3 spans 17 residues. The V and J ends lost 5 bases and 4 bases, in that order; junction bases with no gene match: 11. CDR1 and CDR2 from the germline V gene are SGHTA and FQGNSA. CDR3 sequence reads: CASSHDPSGGVLETQYF. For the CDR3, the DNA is TGTGCCAGCAGCCACGATCCTAGCGGGGGGGTTTTAGAGACCCAGTACTTC.